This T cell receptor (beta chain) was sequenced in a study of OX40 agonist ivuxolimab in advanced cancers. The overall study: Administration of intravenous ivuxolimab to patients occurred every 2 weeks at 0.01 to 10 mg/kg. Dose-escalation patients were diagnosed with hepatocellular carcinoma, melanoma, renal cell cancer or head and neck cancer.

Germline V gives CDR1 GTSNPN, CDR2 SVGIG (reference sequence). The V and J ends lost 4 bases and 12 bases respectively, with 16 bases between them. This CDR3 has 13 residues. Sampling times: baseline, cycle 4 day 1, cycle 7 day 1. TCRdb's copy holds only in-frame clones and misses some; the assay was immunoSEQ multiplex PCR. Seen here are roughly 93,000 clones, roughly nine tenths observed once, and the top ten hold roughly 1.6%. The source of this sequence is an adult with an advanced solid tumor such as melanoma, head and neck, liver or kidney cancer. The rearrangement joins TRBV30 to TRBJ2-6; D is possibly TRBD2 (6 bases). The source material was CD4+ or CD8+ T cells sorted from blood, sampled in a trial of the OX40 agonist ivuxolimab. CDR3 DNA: TGTGCCTGGACCCGGGACTTCGTGGGCGTCCTGACTTTC. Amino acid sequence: CAWTRDFVGVLTF. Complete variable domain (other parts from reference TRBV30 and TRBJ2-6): SQTIHQWPATLVQPVGSPLSLECTVEGTSNPNLYWYRQAAGRGLQLLFYSVGIGQISSEVPQNLSASRPQDRQFILSSKKLLLSDSGFYLCAWTRDFVGVLTFGAGSRLTVL.